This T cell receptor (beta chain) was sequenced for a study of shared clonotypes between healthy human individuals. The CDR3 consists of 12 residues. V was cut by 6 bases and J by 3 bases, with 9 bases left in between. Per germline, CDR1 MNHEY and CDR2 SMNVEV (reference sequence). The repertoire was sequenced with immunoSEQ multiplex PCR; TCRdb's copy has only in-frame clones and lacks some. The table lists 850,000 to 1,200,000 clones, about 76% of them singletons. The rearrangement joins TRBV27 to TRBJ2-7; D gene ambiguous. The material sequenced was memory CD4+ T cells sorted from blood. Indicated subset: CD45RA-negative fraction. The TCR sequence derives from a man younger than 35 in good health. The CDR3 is CASRRGFYEQYF. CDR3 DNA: TGTGCCAGCAGGAGAGGATTCTACGAGCAGTACTTC.